This T cell receptor beta chain was sequenced during a study of blood T cell repertoires in COVID-19. Across the study: Acute and convalescent COVID-19 samples came from the United States, Italy and Spain. PBMCs, B-cell-depleted T cells, or T cells provided the cDNA or gDNA that made up the material.

Per the study methods: Nucleated cell number was recorded as an estimate derived from reference gene primer amplification. Sequencing used immunoSEQ multiplex PCR; TCRdb keeps in-frame clones, though not all of them. V and J calls and clone size follow that table, whereas D and trimming were derived from the DNA. The repertoire consists of approximately 22,000 clones, with approximately 83% occurring once and the leading ten covering roughly a fifth. CDR3 length equals 11 residues. Per the germline V gene, CDR1 is GTSNPN and CDR2 is SVGIG (reference sequence). V dropped 2 bases and J dropped 4 bases, with 6 bases sitting between them.

The chain joins TRBV30 to TRBJ2-7, with a tentative D call TRBD1 (5 bases). The source material was peripheral blood. The receptor's source is a man of 80 years or more with active or convalescent COVID-19. The CDR3 DNA follows: TGTGCCTGGAGTAGGGGTTACGAGCAGTACTTC. Translation: CAWSRGYEQYF.